This TCR beta chain was obtained from a study of OX40 agonist ivuxolimab in advanced cancers. Across the study: It was ivuxolimab, an agonistic anti-OX40 (CD134) antibody, that patients were treated with. Study-level results: Averaged across samples, CD8+ T cells carried more expanded clones than CD4+ did. Among the lowest peripheral clonal expansion occurred in 0.1-3.0 mg/kg partial responders.

This clone has only a few counts. What it binds is not known. Data came from immunoSEQ multiplex PCR; TCRdb stores just in-frame clones and leaves some out. The data show over 10,000 clones, with roughly two thirds seen just once and around a quarter held by the top ten. Germline V gene lookup returns CDR1 SNHLY and CDR2 FYNNEI. Deletions cut 1 base from V and 2 bases from J, with 15 bases between. The CDR3 consists of 16 residues. Sequencing used CD4+ or CD8+ T cells sorted from blood, obtained in a trial of the OX40 agonist ivuxolimab. The J gene is TRBJ2-7, the V gene TRBV2; D tentatively reads TRBD1 or TRBD2 (5 bases each). The receptor's source is an adult with an advanced solid tumor such as melanoma, head and neck, liver or kidney cancer. The CDR3 reads CASSEEATWGTYEQYF. CDR3 coding DNA: TGTGCCAGCAGTGAAGAGGCAACATGGGGGACCTACGAGCAGTACTTC.